This T cell receptor (beta chain) originates from a study of CD8 T cells in ankylosing spondylitis. Overall study results and limits: Previously reported in reactive arthritis synovial fluid and blood were some of the motif variants. Researchers reportedly found disease-linked clones significantly enriched in matched ankylosing spondylitis synovial fluid. Seemingly distinctive of ankylosing spondylitis blood was a TCR beta motif formed by eight highly homologous variants.

Germline assignment: CDR1 SQVTM and CDR2 ANQGSEA. V was clipped by 4 bases and J by 0 bases, with 6 bases between them. The CDR3 length is 13 residues. Quantitative barcoded 5'-RACE was used to prepare TCR beta libraries. One entry per CDR3 protein, called by TCRdb with MiXCR from the 5' RACE reads. The sample consists of 190,000 or so distinct CDR3 sequences, roughly 13% of them appearing once. This clonotype showed up just a few times. The target antigen is unknown. The rearrangement links TRBV29-1 to TRBJ2-2; D may be TRBD1 (6 bases). Source material: blood, either unsorted or a sorted T cell fraction (not recorded which). The sequence derives from a male donor with ankylosing spondylitis or in good health (not recorded which). The CDR3: CSVGTANTGELFF. In DNA form, the CDR3 reads TGCAGCGTTGGGACAGCGAACACCGGGGAGCTGTTTTTT.